This TCR beta chain was retrieved from a study of shared clonotypes between healthy human individuals. Study outcomes and limitations: Naive subsets typically showed greater estimated richness than memory subsets. Clonotype sharing among the donors was expected to vary with sequencing depth. Genetic and exposure-history diversity was limited by the few donors.

This clone was picked up one time. Its antigen is as yet unknown. Donors included only healthy HIV-negative adults lacking recent acute infections or vaccinations. Some clones are missing from TCRdb's copy, which holds only in-frame ones; the method was immunoSEQ multiplex PCR. The table has 2 million to 3 million clones, over 85% seen once. Germline values: CDR1 MNHEY, CDR2 SVGAGI. The CDR3 spans 13 residues. V shed 5 bases and J 3 bases; nucleotides not matched to a gene: 2. The TCR was taken from a man between 18 and 35 years old in good health. Some clones in this sample may be carry-over from other donors' samples. The gene calls are TRBV6-5 and TRBJ2-7; TRBD1 matches 9 bases. The sequencing sample was made of naive CD4+ T cells from PBMCs. As for subset: CD45RA+ positively selected. The CDR3 DNA is TGTGCCAGCAGTAGGACAGGGGTCTACGAGCAGTACTTC. Residues: CASSRTGVYEQYF.